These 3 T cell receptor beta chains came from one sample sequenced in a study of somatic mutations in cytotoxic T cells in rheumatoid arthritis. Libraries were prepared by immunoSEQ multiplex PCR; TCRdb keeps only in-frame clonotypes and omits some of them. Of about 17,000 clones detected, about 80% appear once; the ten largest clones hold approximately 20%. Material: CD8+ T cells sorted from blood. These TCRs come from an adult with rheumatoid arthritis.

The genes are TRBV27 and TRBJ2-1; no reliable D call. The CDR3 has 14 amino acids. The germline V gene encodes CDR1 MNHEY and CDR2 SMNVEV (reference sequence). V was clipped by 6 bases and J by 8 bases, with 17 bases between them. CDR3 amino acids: CASSSAMKGDEQFF. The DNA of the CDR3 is TGTGCCAGCAGCTCCGCGATGAAGGGCGATGAGCAGTTCTTC.

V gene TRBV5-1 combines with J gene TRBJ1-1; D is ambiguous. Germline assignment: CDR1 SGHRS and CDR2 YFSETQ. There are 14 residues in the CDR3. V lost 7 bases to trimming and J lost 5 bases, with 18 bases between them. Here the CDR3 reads CASARGGPRTEAFF. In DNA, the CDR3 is TGCGCCAGCGCCCGCGGCGGCCCGAGGACTGAAGCTTTCTTT.

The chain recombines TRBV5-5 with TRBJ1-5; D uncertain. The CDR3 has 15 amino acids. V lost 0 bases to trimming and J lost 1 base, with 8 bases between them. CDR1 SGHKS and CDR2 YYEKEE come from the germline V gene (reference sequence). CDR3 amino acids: CASSLAGKSNQPQHF. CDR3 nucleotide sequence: TGTGCCAGCAGCTTGGCGGGAAAGAGCAATCAGCCCCAGCATTTT.